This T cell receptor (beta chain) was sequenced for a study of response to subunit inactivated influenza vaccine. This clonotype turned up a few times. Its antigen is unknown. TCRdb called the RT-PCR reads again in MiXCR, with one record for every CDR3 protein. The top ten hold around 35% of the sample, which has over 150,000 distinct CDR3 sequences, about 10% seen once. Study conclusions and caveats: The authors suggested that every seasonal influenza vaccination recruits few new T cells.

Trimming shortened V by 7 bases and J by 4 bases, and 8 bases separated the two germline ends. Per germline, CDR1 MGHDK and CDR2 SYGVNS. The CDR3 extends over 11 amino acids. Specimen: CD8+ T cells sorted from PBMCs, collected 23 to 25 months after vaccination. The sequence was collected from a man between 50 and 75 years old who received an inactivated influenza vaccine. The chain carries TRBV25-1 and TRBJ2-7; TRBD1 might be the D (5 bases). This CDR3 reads CASKKGYEQYF. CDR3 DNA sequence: TGTGCCAGCAAAAAGGGGTACGAGCAGTACTTC.